The entry below describes one T cell receptor (beta chain). This record comes from a study of blood T cells in healthy people across ages. A second 7 to 11 cycle PCR used barcoded and J-beta primers. TCRdb reanalysed the 5' RACE reads using MiXCR and keeps one entry per CDR3 protein. The table has around 800,000 distinct CDR3 sequences, 50% to 65% seen once; the top ten hold approximately 40%. The specimen was blood. This TCR was recovered from a man at least 80 years old in good health.

The CDR3 DNA follows: TGTGCCAGCAACCCAGACAGTAGCAATCAGCCCCAGCATTTT. The encoded protein is CASNPDSSNQPQHF. The V gene is TRBV7-2, the J gene TRBJ1-5; D may be TRBD1 (5 bases). Deletions cut 7 bases from V and 0 bases from J, with 10 bases between. Germline lookup yields CDR1 SGHTA and CDR2 FQGNSA. CDR3 length: 14 residues.